This TCR beta chain is drawn from a study of cytomegalovirus exposure and HLA in healthy donors. Study-wide results and limits: Confirmation was obtained in vitro that three CMV-associated chains are specific for CMV antigens.

Germline loops: CDR1 SQVTM, CDR2 ANQGSEA. The V and J ends lost 0 bases and 4 bases, in that order; junction bases with no gene match: 5. This CDR3 is 15 amino acids long. About this clone itself: The target antigen is unknown.

Primers for the PCR totalled 60 Vbeta and 13 Jbeta. Here immunoSEQ multiplex PCR was the method, and the copy in TCRdb shows in-frame clones only, minus some. The repertoire consists of 99,000 or so clones, with around 80% occurring once and the leading ten covering 6% to 8%. The chain has TRBV29-1 and TRBJ1-2; 10 bases align to TRBD1. Sequencing was carried out using PBMCs. The TCR comes from a man under 40 in good health and CMV-seropositive. The CDR3 nucleotides are TGCAGCGTTGAAGACCGGGACAGGGGCAGCTATGGCTACACCTTC. This translates into CSVEDRDRGSYGYTF.